These 12 T cell receptor beta chains were all obtained from the same sample, sequenced in a study of blood T cells in healthy people across ages. The authors ran a second PCR of 7 to 11 cycles using a sample-barcoded 5' primer and a J-beta primer mix. From the 5' RACE reads, TCRdb called clonotypes with MiXCR, one entry per CDR3 protein. Of over 700,000 distinct CDR3 sequences in the sample, 25% are singletons; the top ten hold roughly 9%. These data also formed part of another study, on T cells of mothers and their children.

The sequenced sample was blood. The source of these receptors is a boy under 18 in good health.

A few counts support this clonotype. The rearrangement uses TRBV20-1 and TRBJ2-3; tentative D call: TRBD2 (6 bases). Germline CDR1 is DFQATT and CDR2 is SNEGSKA (reference sequence). V lost 3 bases, J lost 3 bases, and 13 bases lay in between. This CDR3 spans 14 amino acids. The chain's CDR3 is CSARAGTGTDTQYF. The CDR3 DNA reads as TGCAGTGCTAGGGCGGGAACGGGGACAGATACGCAGTATTTT.

The genes are TRBV5-1 and TRBJ2-5; 8 nucleotides agree with TRBD2. Per germline, CDR1 SGHRS and CDR2 YFSETQ. The CDR3 is 15 amino acids. V shed 4 bases and J 5 bases; nucleotides not matched to a gene: 10. CDR3 sequence reads: CASSLGAGEMETQYF. The CDR3 DNA is TGCGCCAGCAGCCTAGGAGCGGGAGAGATGGAGACCCAGTACTTC.

The rearrangement joins TRBV20-1 to TRBJ2-5; the match to TRBD2 covers 7 bases. V lost 0 bases, J lost 3 bases, and 7 bases stayed unmatched. The CDR3 spans 15 residues. The germline CDR1 and CDR2 sequences are DFQATT and SNEGSKA (reference sequence). The CDR3 sequence is CSARELLAAEETQYF. CDR3 coding DNA: TGCAGTGCTAGAGAACTGCTAGCGGCCGAAGAGACCCAGTACTTC.

This clonotype was picked up a small number of times. The chain has TRBV5-4 and TRBJ2-6, with D perhaps matching TRBD1 or TRBD2 (6 bases each). Germline V gene lookup returns CDR1 SGHNT and CDR2 YYREEE (reference sequence). With 4 bases removed from V and 0 bases from J, the gap between germline ends came to 14 bases. This CDR3 comprises 17 residues. This CDR3 is CASSRGLQGSGANVLTF. The CDR3 nucleotides read TGTGCCAGCAGCCGAGGACTACAGGGCTCTGGGGCCAACGTCCTGACTTTC.

The CDR3 sequence is CASSWAREKLFF. The CDR3 DNA reads as TGTGCCAGCAGTTGGGCCCGTGAAAAACTGTTTTTT. The rearrangement links TRBV12-3 or TRBV12-4 to TRBJ1-4; D unresolved. Trimming cost V 4 bases and J 7 bases, with 7 bases left between them. The CDR3 is 12 amino acids.

The sample holds a few counts of this clonotype. The rearrangement joins TRBV20-1 to TRBJ2-3; 7 nucleotides line up with TRBD1. This CDR3 has 12 amino acids. The germline CDR1 and CDR2 sequences are DFQATT and SNEGSKA (reference sequence). Germline trimming cut 6 bases from V and 4 bases from J; bases unmatched to any gene: 4. The CDR3 coding sequence is TGCAGTGCCATTCAGGGGGCAGATACGCAGTATTTT. Protein sequence: CSAIQGADTQYF.

The chain recombines TRBV4-2 with TRBJ2-7; D ambiguous. Trimming removed 3 bases at V and 2 bases at J, with 8 bases between. Germline V gene data show CDR1 as LGHNA and CDR2 as YNFKEQ. The CDR3 loop spans 13 amino acids. In nucleotides, the CDR3 is TGTGCCAGCAGCCACTCCGGACCCTACGAGCAGTACTTC. Amino acid sequence: CASSHSGPYEQYF.

The genes are TRBV19 and TRBJ2-2; maybe TRBD1 (6 bases). The V gene's germline CDR1 is LNHDA and CDR2 SQIVND (reference sequence). The CDR3 length is 14 residues. V dropped 11 bases and J dropped 0 bases, with 13 bases sitting between them. As DNA, the CDR3 is TGTGCCGGCTCGGACAGCACGAACACCGGGGAGCTGTTTTTT. Protein: CAGSDSTNTGELFF.

This rearrangement joins TRBV29-1 to TRBJ2-5, with 7 bases that match TRBD1. CDR3 length: 14 amino acids. Germline V gives CDR1 SQVTM, CDR2 ANQGSEA. The V and J ends lost 6 bases and 3 bases, in that order; junction bases with no gene match: 10. CDR3 sequence reads: CSVNRDRVKETQYF. The CDR3 DNA reads as TGCAGCGTGAACCGGGACAGAGTTAAAGAGACCCAGTACTTC.

V usage is TRBV11-3 and J usage is TRBJ1-6; possible D gene TRBD1, 5 bases. Germline assignment: CDR1 SGHNT and CDR2 YENEEA. V lost 3 bases to trimming and J lost 9 bases, with 18 bases between them. The CDR3 has 16 amino acids. In nucleotides, the CDR3 is TGTGCCAGCAGCTTGGGCAGGGAGGGTGGATCTTCACCCCTCCACTTT. It specifies CASSLGREGGSSPLHF. The full variable domain, completed using reference TRBV11-3 and TRBJ1-6, is EAGVVQSPRYKIIEKKQPVAFWCNPISGHNTLYWYLQNLGQGPELLIRYENEEAVDDSQLPKDRFSAERLKGVDSTLKIQPAELGDSAVYLCASSLGREGGSSPLHFGNGTRLTVT.

In this sample, this clonotype turned up a few times. The chain recombines TRBV5-1 with TRBJ2-1; 10 bases are shared with TRBD2. Germline CDR1 reads SGHRS; CDR2 reads YFSETQ. The junction had 8 bases not matched to a gene; V was cut back by 4 bases and J by 7 bases. This CDR3 is built from 15 residues. CDR3 region: CASSEGSGGANEQFF. The CDR3 DNA reads as TGCGCCAGCAGCGAGGGGAGCGGGGGGGCAAATGAGCAGTTCTTC.

This clonotype appeared a few times. A junction end diverges from the germline sequence, so it may reflect a read error. The chain employs TRBV7-9 and TRBJ1-5; D not resolved. Germline-derived CDR1 and CDR2 are SEHNR and FQNEAQ (reference sequence). The CDR3 consists of 12 residues. The CDR3 protein is CAGSFLGQPQHF. In nucleotides, the CDR3 is TGTGCCGGCAGCTTTTTGGGACAGCCCCAGCATTTT.